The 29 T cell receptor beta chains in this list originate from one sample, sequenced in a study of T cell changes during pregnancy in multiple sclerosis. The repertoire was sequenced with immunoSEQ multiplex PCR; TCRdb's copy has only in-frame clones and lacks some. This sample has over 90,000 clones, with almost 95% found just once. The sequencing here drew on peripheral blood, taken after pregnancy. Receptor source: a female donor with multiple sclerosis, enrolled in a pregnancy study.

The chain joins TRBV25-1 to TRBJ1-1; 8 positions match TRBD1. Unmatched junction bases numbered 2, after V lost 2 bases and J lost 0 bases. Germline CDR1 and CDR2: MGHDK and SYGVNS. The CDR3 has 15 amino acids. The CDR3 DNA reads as TGTGCCAGCAGTGAAGACAGGGGCGTGAACACTGAAGCTTTCTTT. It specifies CASSEDRGVNTEAFF.

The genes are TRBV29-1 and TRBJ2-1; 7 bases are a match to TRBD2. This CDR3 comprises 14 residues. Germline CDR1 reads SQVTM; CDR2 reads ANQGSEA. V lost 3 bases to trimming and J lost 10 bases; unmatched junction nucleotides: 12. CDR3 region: CSVDGLAVIKEQFF. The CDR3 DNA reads TGCAGCGTTGACGGGCTAGCGGTAATAAAGGAGCAGTTCTTC.

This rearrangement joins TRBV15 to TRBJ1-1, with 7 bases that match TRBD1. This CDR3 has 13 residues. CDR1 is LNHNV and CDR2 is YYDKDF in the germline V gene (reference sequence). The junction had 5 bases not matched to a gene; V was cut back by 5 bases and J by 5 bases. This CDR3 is CATSGDRVTEAFF. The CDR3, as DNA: TGTGCCACCAGCGGCGACAGGGTTACTGAAGCTTTCTTT. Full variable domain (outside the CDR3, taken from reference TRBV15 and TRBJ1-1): DAMVIQNPRYQVTQFGKPVTLSCSQTLNHNVMYWYQQKSSQAPKLLFHYYDKDFNNEADTPDNFQSRRPNTSFCFLDIRSPGLGDTAMYLCATSGDRVTEAFFGQGTRLTVV.

The CDR3 protein is CATSIRSGIEDEQFF. The CDR3 coding sequence is TGTGCCACCAGCATTAGGAGCGGGATTGAGGATGAGCAGTTCTTC. V gene TRBV15 combines with J gene TRBJ2-1; 7 positions match TRBD2. This CDR3 is 15 amino acids long. V gave up 4 bases and J gave up 8 bases; unmatched junction bases: 11. The germline V gene encodes CDR1 LNHNV and CDR2 YYDKDF (reference sequence).

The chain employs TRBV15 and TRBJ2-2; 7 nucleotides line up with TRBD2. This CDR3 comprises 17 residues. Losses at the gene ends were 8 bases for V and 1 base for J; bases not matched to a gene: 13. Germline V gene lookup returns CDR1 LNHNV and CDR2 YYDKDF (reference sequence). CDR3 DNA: TGTGCCACCTCGATACATCGGGCTAGCGGGAACACCGGGGAGCTGTTTTTT. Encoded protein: CATSIHRASGNTGELFF. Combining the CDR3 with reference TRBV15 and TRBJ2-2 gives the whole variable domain DAMVIQNPRYQVTQFGKPVTLSCSQTLNHNVMYWYQQKSSQAPKLLFHYYDKDFNNEADTPDNFQSRRPNTSFCFLDIRSPGLGDTAMYLCATSIHRASGNTGELFFGEGSRLTVL.

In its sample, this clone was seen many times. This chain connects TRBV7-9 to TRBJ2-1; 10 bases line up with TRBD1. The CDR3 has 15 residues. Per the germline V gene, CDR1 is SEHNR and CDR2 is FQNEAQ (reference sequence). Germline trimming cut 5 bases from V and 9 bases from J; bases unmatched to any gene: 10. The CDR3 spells CASSSRDRGSVEQFF. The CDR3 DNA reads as TGTGCCAGCAGCAGCCGGGACAGGGGTTCGGTTGAGCAGTTCTTC.

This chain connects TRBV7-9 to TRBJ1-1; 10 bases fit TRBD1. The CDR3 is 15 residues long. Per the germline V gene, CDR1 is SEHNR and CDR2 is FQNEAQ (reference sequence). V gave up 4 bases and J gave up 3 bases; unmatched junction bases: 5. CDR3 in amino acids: CASSSQGQGDTEAFF. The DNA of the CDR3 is TGTGCCAGCAGCTCGCAAGGACAGGGGGACACTGAAGCTTTCTTT.

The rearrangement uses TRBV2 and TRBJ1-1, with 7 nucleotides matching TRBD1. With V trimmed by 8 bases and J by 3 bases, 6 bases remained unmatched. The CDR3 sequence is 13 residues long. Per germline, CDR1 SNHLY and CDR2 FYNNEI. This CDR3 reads CASGTGADTEAFF. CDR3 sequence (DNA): TGTGCCAGCGGAACAGGGGCGGACACTGAAGCTTTCTTT.

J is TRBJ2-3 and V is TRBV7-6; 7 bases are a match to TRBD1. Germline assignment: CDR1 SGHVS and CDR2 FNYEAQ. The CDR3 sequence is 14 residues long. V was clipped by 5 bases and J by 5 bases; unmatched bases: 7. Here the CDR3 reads CASSRGQYLDTQYF. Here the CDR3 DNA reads TGTGCCAGCAGCAGGGGACAGTACCTAGATACGCAGTATTTT.

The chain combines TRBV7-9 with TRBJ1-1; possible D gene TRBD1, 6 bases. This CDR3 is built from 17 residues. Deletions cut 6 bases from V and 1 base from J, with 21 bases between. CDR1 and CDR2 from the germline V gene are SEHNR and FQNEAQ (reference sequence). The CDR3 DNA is TGTGCCAGCAGTCTTTATAAGGGAACAGGGAGGAACACTGAAGCTTTCTTT. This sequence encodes CASSLYKGTGRNTEAFF.

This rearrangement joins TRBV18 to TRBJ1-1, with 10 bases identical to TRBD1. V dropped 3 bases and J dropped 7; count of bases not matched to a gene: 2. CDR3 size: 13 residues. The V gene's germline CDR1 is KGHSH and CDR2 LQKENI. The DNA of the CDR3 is TGTGCCAGCTCACCGGGACAGGGGTTTGAAGCTTTCTTT. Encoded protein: CASSPGQGFEAFF.

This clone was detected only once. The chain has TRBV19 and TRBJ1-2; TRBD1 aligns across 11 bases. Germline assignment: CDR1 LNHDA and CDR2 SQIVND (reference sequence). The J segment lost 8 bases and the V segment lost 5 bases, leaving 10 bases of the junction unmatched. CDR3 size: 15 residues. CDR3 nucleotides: TGTGCCAGTAGTGGGGACAGGGGGTACGGCGAGGGCTACACCTTC. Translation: CASSGDRGYGEGYTF. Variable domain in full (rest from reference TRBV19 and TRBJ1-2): DGGITQSPKYLFRKEGQNVTLSCEQNLNHDAMYWYRQDPGQGLRLIYYSQIVNDFQKGDIAEGYSVSREKKESFPLTVTSAQKNPTAFYLCASSGDRGYGEGYTFGSGTRLTVV.

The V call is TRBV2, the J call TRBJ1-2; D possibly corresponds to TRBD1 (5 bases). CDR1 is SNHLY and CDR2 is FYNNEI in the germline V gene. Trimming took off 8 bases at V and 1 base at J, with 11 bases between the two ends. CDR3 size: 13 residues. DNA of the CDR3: TGTGCCAGCTCGCGTGACAGTAACTATGGCTACACCTTC. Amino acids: CASSRDSNYGYTF. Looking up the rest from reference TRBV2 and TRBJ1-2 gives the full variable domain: EPEVTQTPSHQVTQMGQEVILRCVPISNHLYFYWYRQILGQKVEFLVSFYNNEISEKSEIFDDQFSVERPDGSNFTLKIRSTKLEDSAMYFCASSRDSNYGYTFGSGTRLTVV.

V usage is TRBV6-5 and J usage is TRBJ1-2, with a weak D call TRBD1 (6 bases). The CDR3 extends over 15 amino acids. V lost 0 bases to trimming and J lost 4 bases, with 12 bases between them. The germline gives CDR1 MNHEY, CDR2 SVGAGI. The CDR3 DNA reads TGTGCCAGCAGTTACTCGGGTCAGGGGTCCTATGGCTACACCTTC. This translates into CASSYSGQGSYGYTF.

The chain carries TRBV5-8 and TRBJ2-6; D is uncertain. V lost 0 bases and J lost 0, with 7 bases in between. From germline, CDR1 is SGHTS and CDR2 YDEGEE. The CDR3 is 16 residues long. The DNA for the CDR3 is TGTGCCAGCAGCTTGGCTATGATCTCTGGGGCCAACGTCCTGACTTTC. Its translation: CASSLAMISGANVLTF.

In DNA, the CDR3 is TGTGCCAGCAGCCAAGGGGACAGGGGGGATGGCTACACCTTC. Its protein product is CASSQGDRGDGYTF. This chain joins TRBV4-2 and TRBJ1-2; TRBD1 aligns across 11 bases. Germline V lookup: CDR1 LGHNA, CDR2 YNFKEQ. This CDR3 has 14 amino acids. The V segment lost 1 base and the J segment 6 bases; nucleotides outside the gene matches: 1.

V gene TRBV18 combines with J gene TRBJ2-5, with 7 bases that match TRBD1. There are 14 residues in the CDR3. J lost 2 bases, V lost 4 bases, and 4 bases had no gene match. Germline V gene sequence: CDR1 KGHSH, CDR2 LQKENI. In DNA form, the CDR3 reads TGTGCCAGCTCACTCCTGGGACAGCAAGAGACCCAGTACTTC. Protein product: CASSLLGQQETQYF.

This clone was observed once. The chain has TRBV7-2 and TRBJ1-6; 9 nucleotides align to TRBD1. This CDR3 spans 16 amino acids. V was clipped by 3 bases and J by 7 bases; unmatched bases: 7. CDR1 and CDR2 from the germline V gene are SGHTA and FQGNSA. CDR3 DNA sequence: TGTGCCAGCAGCTTGAGGAGGGACAGGGAGAATTCACCCCTCCACTTT. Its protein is CASSLRRDRENSPLHF.

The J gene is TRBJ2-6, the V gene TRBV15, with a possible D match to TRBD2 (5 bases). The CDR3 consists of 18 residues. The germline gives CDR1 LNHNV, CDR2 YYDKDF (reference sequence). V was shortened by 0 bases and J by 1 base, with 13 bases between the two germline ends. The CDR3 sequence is CATSRDPPRRSGANVLTF. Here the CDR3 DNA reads TGTGCCACCAGCAGAGATCCGCCCCGGAGGTCTGGGGCCAACGTCCTGACTTTC.

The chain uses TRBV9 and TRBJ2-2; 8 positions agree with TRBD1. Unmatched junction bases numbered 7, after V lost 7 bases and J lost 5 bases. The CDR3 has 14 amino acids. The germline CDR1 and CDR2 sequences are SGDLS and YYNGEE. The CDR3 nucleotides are TGTGCCAGCTCCAGACAGGGGCAAACCGGGGAGCTGTTTTTT. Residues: CASSRQGQTGELFF.

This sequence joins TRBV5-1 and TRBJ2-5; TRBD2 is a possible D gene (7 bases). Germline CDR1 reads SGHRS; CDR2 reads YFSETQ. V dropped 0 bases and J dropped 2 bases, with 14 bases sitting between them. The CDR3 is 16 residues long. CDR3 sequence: CASSLVGGGHQETQYF. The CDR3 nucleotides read TGCGCCAGCAGCTTGGTTGGGGGGGGCCATCAAGAGACCCAGTACTTC.

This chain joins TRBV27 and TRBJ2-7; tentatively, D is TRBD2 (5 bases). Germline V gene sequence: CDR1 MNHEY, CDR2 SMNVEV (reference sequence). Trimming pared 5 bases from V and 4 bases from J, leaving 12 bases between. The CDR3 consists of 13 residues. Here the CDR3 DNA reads TGTGCCAGCAGTCGGGGAAGAGGGTACGAGCAGTACTTC. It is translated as CASSRGRGYEQYF.

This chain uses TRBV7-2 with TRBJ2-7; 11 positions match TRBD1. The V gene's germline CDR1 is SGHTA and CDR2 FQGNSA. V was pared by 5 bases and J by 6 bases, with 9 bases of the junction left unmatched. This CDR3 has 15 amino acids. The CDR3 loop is CASSLRDRGLGEQYF. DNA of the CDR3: TGTGCCAGCAGCCTCCGGGACAGGGGGTTAGGCGAGCAGTACTTC. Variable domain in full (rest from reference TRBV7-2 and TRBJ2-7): GAGVSQSPSNKVTEKGKDVELRCDPISGHTALYWYRQSLGQGLEFLIYFQGNSAPDKSGLPSDRFSAERTGGSVSTLTIQRTQQEDSAVYLCASSLRDRGLGEQYFGPGTRLTVT.

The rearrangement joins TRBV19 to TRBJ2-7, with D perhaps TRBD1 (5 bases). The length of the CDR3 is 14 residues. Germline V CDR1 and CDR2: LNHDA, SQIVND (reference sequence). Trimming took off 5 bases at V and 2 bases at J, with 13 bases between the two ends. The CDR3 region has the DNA TGTGCCAGTAGTGGGCAGGGAACCACCTACGAGCAGTACTTC. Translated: CASSGQGTTYEQYF. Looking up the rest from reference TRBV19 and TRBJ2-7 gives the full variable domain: DGGITQSPKYLFRKEGQNVTLSCEQNLNHDAMYWYRQDPGQGLRLIYYSQIVNDFQKGDIAEGYSVSREKKESFPLTVTSAQKNPTAFYLCASSGQGTTYEQYFGPGTRLTVT.

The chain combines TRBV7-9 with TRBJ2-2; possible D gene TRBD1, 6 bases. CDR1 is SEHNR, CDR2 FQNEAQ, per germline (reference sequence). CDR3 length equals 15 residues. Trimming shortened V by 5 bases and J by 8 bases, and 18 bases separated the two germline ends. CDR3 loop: CASSDSGTRSGELFF. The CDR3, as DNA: TGTGCCAGCAGCGACTCCGGGACAAGGAGTGGGGAGCTGTTTTTT.

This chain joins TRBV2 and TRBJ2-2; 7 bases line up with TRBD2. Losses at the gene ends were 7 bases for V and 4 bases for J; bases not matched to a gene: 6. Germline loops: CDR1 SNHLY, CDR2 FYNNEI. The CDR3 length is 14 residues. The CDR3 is CASIVGGRTGELFF. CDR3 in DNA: TGTGCCAGCATTGTGGGAGGGCGCACCGGGGAGCTGTTTTTT.

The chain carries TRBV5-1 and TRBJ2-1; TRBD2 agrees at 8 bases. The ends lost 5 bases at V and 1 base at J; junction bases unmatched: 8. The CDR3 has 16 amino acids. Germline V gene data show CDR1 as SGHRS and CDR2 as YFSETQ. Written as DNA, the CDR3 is TGCGCCAGCAGTGGACGGGGGGGCTCGTCCTACAATGAGCAGTTCTTC. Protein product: CASSGRGGSSYNEQFF.

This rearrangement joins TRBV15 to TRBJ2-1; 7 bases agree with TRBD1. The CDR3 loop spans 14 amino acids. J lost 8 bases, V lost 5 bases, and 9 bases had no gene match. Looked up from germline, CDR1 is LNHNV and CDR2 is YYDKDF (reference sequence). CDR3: CATSGTESIDEQFF. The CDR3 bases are TGTGCCACCAGCGGGACAGAATCTATCGATGAGCAGTTCTTC. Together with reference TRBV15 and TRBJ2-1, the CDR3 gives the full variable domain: DAMVIQNPRYQVTQFGKPVTLSCSQTLNHNVMYWYQQKSSQAPKLLFHYYDKDFNNEADTPDNFQSRRPNTSFCFLDIRSPGLGDTAMYLCATSGTESIDEQFFGPGTRLTVL.

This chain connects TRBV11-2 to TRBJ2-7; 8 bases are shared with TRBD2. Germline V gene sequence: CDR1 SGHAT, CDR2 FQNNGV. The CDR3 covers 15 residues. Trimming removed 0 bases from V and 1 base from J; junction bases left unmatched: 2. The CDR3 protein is CASSLEAGDSYEQYF. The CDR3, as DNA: TGTGCCAGCAGCTTAGAAGCGGGAGATTCCTACGAGCAGTACTTC.